This passage covers 14 T cell receptor beta chains from one sample sequenced in a study of PD-1 blockade in classical Hodgkin lymphoma (TCRdb year 2020). The library was produced with the immunoSEQ multiplex PCR assay. Drawn from immuneACCESS, this table holds only the in-frame rearrangements with V and J called that TCRdb kept. Clones are partly lost; checked studies trace under half to an unresolved V gene and leave the rest unexplained. This sample has around 65,000 clones in its table, and approximately 90% of those were observed once. Of the sample, roughly 8.7% falls within the top ten clones. Read against the paper, the sample's time point label means: cycle 4 day 1 (C4D1), after more than five weeks of nivolumab. Every trial patient had relapsed following autologous stem cell transplantation, and prior brentuximab vedotin exposure was what differed among cohorts A, B and C. The sequences come from peripheral blood mononuclear cells (PBMCs), collected before the fourth cycle of nivolumab. These receptors were taken from a human donor with classical Hodgkin lymphoma.

The chain recombines TRBV6-1 with TRBJ2-3; TRBD2 is a possible D gene (6 bases). This CDR3 region has 15 residues. V lost 0 bases to trimming and J lost 5 bases, with 12 bases between them. Germline CDR1 and CDR2: MNHNS and SASEGT. As DNA, the CDR3 is TGTGCCAGCAGTGAAGCGCTTAACGGGGGAGATACGCAGTATTTT. Translation gives CASSEALNGGDTQYF.

The V and J genes are TRBV14 and TRBJ2-7; maybe TRBD1 (8 bases). Trimming stripped 4 bases from V and 3 bases from J, with 16 bases between. The CDR3 has 15 residues. Germline V gene lookup returns CDR1 SGHDN and CDR2 FVKESK. The CDR3 DNA is TGTGCCAGCAGCCTTTGGACAGGGAGGGACTACGAGCAGTACTTC. Residues: CASSLWTGRDYEQYF. Full variable domain (remainder filled in from reference TRBV14 and TRBJ2-7): EAGVTQFPSHSVIEKGQTVTLRCDPISGHDNLYWYRRVMGKEIKFLLHFVKESKQDESGMPNNRFLAERTGGTYSTLKVQPAELEDSGVYFCASSLWTGRDYEQYFGPGTRLTVT.

The chain has TRBV9 and TRBJ2-1; 8 bases match TRBD1. CDR3 length: 15 residues. Germline V gene lookup returns CDR1 SGDLS and CDR2 YYNGEE. The V segment lost 4 bases and the J segment 3 bases; nucleotides outside the gene matches: 6. For the CDR3, the DNA is TGTGCCAGCAGCATCCGGGACAGGCTCTACAATGAGCAGTTCTTC. Amino acid sequence: CASSIRDRLYNEQFF.

The chain recombines TRBV27 with TRBJ1-5; 10 bases are a match to TRBD1. The CDR3 loop spans 14 amino acids. Germline loops: CDR1 MNHEY, CDR2 SMNVEV (reference sequence). Losses at the gene ends were 6 bases for V and 7 bases for J; bases not matched to a gene: 6. The CDR3 loop reads CASSRTGGKQPQHF. CDR3 nucleotide sequence: TGTGCCAGCAGCCGGACAGGGGGGAAGCAGCCCCAGCATTTT.

This clone is a singleton in its sample. The chain links TRBV6-6 to TRBJ1-5, with D perhaps matching TRBD1 (5 bases). CDR3 size: 14 residues. The V and J ends lost 2 bases and 5 bases respectively, with 10 bases between them. Germline V gene lookup returns CDR1 MNHNY and CDR2 SVGAGI (reference sequence). CDR3 loop: CASSYRQGYQPQHF. The CDR3 DNA reads TGTGCCAGCAGTTACCGCCAGGGATATCAGCCCCAGCATTTT.

V and J are TRBV5-1 and TRBJ1-6; possible D gene TRBD1, 5 bases. CDR3 length: 15 amino acids. V lost 0 bases to trimming and J lost 14 bases, with 18 bases between them. Germline V lookup: CDR1 SGHRS, CDR2 YFSETQ. This CDR3 is CASSLAPGTSVSLHF. For the CDR3, the DNA is TGCGCCAGCAGCTTGGCCCCTGGGACCTCTGTGTCCCTCCACTTT.

This clone has just a few counts. Other nucleotide sequences from this sample produce the same CDR3. CDR3 protein: CASSPTGDTEAFF. CDR3 in DNA: TGCGCCAGCAGCCCGACAGGGGACACTGAAGCTTTCTTT. This rearrangement joins TRBV5-1 to TRBJ1-1, with TRBD1 identical over 8 bases. The germline gives CDR1 SGHRS, CDR2 YFSETQ. V dropped 4 bases and J dropped 3; count of bases not matched to a gene: 2. CDR3 length: 13 amino acids.

The count of this clone is one. This chain connects TRBV30 to TRBJ1-1; D not resolved. Deletions cut 1 base from V and 7 bases from J, with 7 bases between. The length of the CDR3 is 11 residues. Per the germline V gene, CDR1 is GTSNPN and CDR2 is SVGIG (reference sequence). The CDR3 bases are TGTGCCTGGAGTGCTCAGGATGAAGCTTTCTTT. It specifies CAWSAQDEAFF.

This chain uses TRBV6-5 with TRBJ1-5; 8 bases fit TRBD1. The V gene's germline CDR1 is MNHEY and CDR2 SVGAGI. With V trimmed by 4 bases and J by 3 bases, 8 bases remained unmatched. This CDR3 has 16 residues. The CDR3 loop is CASSSLGQGINQPQHF. The CDR3 nucleotides read TGTGCCAGCAGTTCCCTCGGACAGGGAATCAATCAGCCCCAGCATTTT.

J is TRBJ2-1 and V is TRBV5-1; D call uncertain. Trimming stripped 3 bases from V and 15 bases from J, with 16 bases between. Germline V gene sequence: CDR1 SGHRS, CDR2 YFSETQ. This CDR3 is built from 12 residues. The DNA of the CDR3 is TGCGCCAGCAGCTCGCCCACGAAGCCTTGGTTCTTC. It codes for CASSSPTKPWFF.

The V gene is TRBV5-6, the J gene TRBJ1-5, with 7 positions matching TRBD1. This CDR3 comprises 15 residues. V was clipped by 2 bases and J by 12 bases; unmatched bases: 14. Germline V lookup: CDR1 SGHDT, CDR2 YYEEEE. CDR3 DNA sequence: TGTGCCAGCAGCTTAAACCGTCGAACAGGGGTTGGCCAGCATTTT. Its protein product is CASSLNRRTGVGQHF.

This clone has only a few counts. The chain recombines TRBV7-3 with TRBJ1-1; D not resolved. The CDR3 covers 13 residues. V was shortened by 5 bases and J by 2 bases, with 9 bases between the two germline ends. CDR1 SGHTA and CDR2 FQGTGA come from the germline V gene. DNA for the CDR3: TGTGCCAGCAGCATCGGAGCAAACACTGAAGCTTTCTTT. Protein product: CASSIGANTEAFF.

With respect to this clone: The sample has other DNA sequences that encode this CDR3 too. The chain recombines TRBV5-1 with TRBJ2-2; D call uncertain. Looked up from germline, CDR1 is SGHRS and CDR2 is YFSETQ. Trimming stripped 0 bases from V and 8 bases from J, with 2 bases between. The CDR3 length is 11 residues. CDR3 in DNA: TGCGCCAGCAGCTTGGCGGGGGAGCTGTTTTTT. Its translation: CASSLAGELFF.

This chain joins TRBV28 and TRBJ2-5; 9 nucleotides line up with TRBD1. The J call may not be correct, given that the DNA end is closer to TRBJ2-7. This CDR3 comprises 16 residues. Germline V gene lookup returns CDR1 MDHEN and CDR2 SYDVKM. The CDR3 is CASSLLTQGAPYEQYF. For the CDR3, the DNA is TGTGCCAGCAGTTTGCTAACACAGGGGGCCCCCTACGAGCAGTACTTC.